Below, 11 T cell receptor beta chains from the same sample are listed, as sequenced in a study of cytomegalovirus exposure and HLA in healthy donors. Primers: 60 Vbeta forward and 13 Jbeta reverse. Using immunoSEQ multiplex PCR, the repertoire was profiled, and TCRdb retains in-frame clones only, with some absent. This sample carries 200,000 to 250,000 clones, 78% of them seen once, and the ten largest clones take less than 4.5%. Input material: PBMCs. The receptor source for this set is a male donor in good health and CMV-seronegative.

The chain uses TRBV19 and TRBJ1-2; the D is unclear. With 1 base removed from V and 0 bases from J, the gap between germline ends came to 12 bases. Germline V lookup: CDR1 LNHDA, CDR2 SQIVND (reference sequence). The CDR3 loop spans 16 amino acids. The CDR3 reads CASSIVGAEANYGYTF. Here the CDR3 DNA reads TGTGCCAGTAGTATAGTTGGTGCGGAAGCTAACTATGGCTACACCTTC.

J is TRBJ1-3 and V is TRBV6-5; no clear D gene. The germline V and J ends were trimmed by 6 bases and 0 bases, with 9 bases remaining between them. CDR3 size: 14 residues. CDR1 MNHEY and CDR2 SVGAGI come from the germline V gene. In nucleotides, the CDR3 is TGTGCCAGCAGCAACCAGATCTCTGGAAACACCATATATTTT. It specifies CASSNQISGNTIYF.

A remark on this clone: The junction differs from germline at one of its ends, possibly a read error. The chain links TRBV7-9 to TRBJ2-7; 10 bases fit TRBD2. The CDR3 has 15 amino acids. CDR1 and CDR2 (germline): SEHNR, FQNEAQ (reference sequence). The CDR3 spells CSSSLPASGSDEQYF. The DNA of the CDR3 is TGTTCCAGCAGCTTACCCGCTAGCGGGAGCGACGAGCAGTACTTC.

A few counts support this clone. V is TRBV4-1 and J is TRBJ2-1; TRBD2 is a possible D gene (5 bases). The V end lost 0 bases, the J end lost 5 bases, and 14 bases lay between the germline ends. This CDR3 contains 16 residues. The germline V gene encodes CDR1 MGHRA and CDR2 YSYEKL. CDR3 DNA: TGCGCCAGCAGCCAAGATCCCTATGCGGAGGACAATGAGCAGTTCTTC. Translating gives CASSQDPYAEDNEQFF.

Here the CDR3 reads CASSPGGARGNTIYF. CDR3 sequence (DNA): TGTGCCAGCAGCCCCGGGGGGGCTAGAGGAAACACCATATATTTT. J is TRBJ1-3 and V is TRBV7-3; maybe TRBD1 (6 bases). Trimming shortened V by 5 bases and J by 4 bases, and 15 bases separated the two germline ends. Germline CDR1 SGHTA, CDR2 FQGTGA. The CDR3 covers 15 residues. The variable domain in full, completed from reference TRBV7-3 and TRBJ1-3, reads GAGVSQTPSNKVTEKGKYVELRCDPISGHTALYWYRQSLGQGPEFLIYFQGTGAADDSGLPNDRFFAVRPEGSVSTLKIQRTERGDSAVYLCASSPGGARGNTIYFGEGSWLTVV.

The rearrangement uses TRBV10-2 and TRBJ1-1; D uncertain. V lost 8 bases, J lost 6 bases, and 13 bases lay in between. This CDR3 region has 12 residues. Germline-derived CDR1 and CDR2 are WSHSY and SAAADI. The CDR3 DNA reads as TGCGCCAGCGCCCCGGGGAAACCTGAAGCTTTCTTT. It yields the protein CASAPGKPEAFF.

Note on this clone: An end of the junction differs from the germline gene, which may be a read error. The CDR3 bases are TGTTCCAGCAGCTTAGTCCGGGGTTGGGGCAATGAGCAGTTCTTC. As protein: CSSSLVRGWGNEQFF. The J gene is TRBJ2-1, the V gene TRBV7-9; possibly TRBD2 for D (5 bases). The CDR3 length is 15 residues. Germline CDR1 reads SEHNR; CDR2 reads FQNEAQ (reference sequence).

This clone has only one observation. V is TRBV7-8 and J is TRBJ1-5; unclear D gene. The V end lost 0 bases, the J end lost 5 bases, and 8 bases lay between the germline ends. This CDR3 contains 14 residues. Germline V gene sequence: CDR1 SGHVS, CDR2 FQNEAQ. The CDR3 is CASSLAAEDQPQHF. The CDR3, as DNA: TGTGCCAGCAGCTTAGCGGCAGAAGATCAGCCCCAGCATTTT. Combining the CDR3 with reference TRBV7-8 and TRBJ1-5 gives the whole variable domain GAGVSQSPRYKVAKRGQDVALRCDPISGHVSLFWYQQALGQGPEFLTYFQNEAQLDKSGLPSDRFFAERPEGSVSTLKIQRTQQEDSAVYLCASSLAAEDQPQHFGDGTRLSIL.

This clone was detected once. V and J are TRBV19 and TRBJ1-3, with no clear D. Trimming cost V 6 bases and J 5 bases, with 8 bases left between them. CDR1 and CDR2 from the germline V gene are LNHDA and SQIVND (reference sequence). This CDR3 comprises 12 residues. DNA for the CDR3: TGTGCCAGTAGGAACAACCGAAACACCATATATTTT. This codes for CASRNNRNTIYF.

The chain uses TRBV9 and TRBJ2-2; D is uncertain. In germline, CDR1 is SGDLS, CDR2 YYNGEE. Trimming removed 3 bases at V and 4 bases at J, with 7 bases between. The CDR3 is 13 amino acids. CDR3 DNA sequence: TGTGCCAGCAGCGCCGTAATCACCGGGGAGCTGTTTTTT. Its protein is CASSAVITGELFF.

The chain employs TRBV7-3 and TRBJ1-1; 8 nucleotides line up with TRBD1. CDR3 length equals 16 residues. The germline V gene encodes CDR1 SGHTA and CDR2 FQGTGA. V dropped 0 bases and J dropped 2; count of bases not matched to a gene: 5. The chain's CDR3 is CASSLTAGGGNTEAFF. The CDR3 DNA sequence: TGTGCCAGCAGCTTAACAGCAGGGGGCGGTAACACTGAAGCTTTCTTT.